This T cell receptor (beta chain) was profiled in a study of CXCR3-negative and CXCR3-positive naive CD8 T cells. Study-wide background: A total of 130 million to 150 million TRB reads was generated, with about 1.5 +/- 0.3 million per library.

Overall study findings and caveats: Surface CD5 looked about the same in the naive subsets, so the authors worked out TCR strength from TRB CDR3 properties. TRB CDR3 hydrophobicity was greater in CXCR3-positive naive cells than in CXCR3-negative naive cells. Naive cells that were CXCR3-negative or CXCR3-positive used TRBV-TRBJ genes alike, while memory cells diverged. Expression of CXCR3 was partially reduced after cryopreservation, and fresh PBMCs were used in most assays.

The TRB cDNA libraries were prepared by 5' RACE with UMI labels. TCRdb reprocessed the 5' RACE reads and reports one entry per CDR3 protein, with no DNA. This sample's table has about 92,000 distinct CDR3 sequences. About this clonotype: Its specificity is not known.

This CDR3 is built from 15 residues. The V gene's germline CDR1 is MNHEY and CDR2 SVGAGI. Material for sequencing was naive CXCR3+ CD8+ T cells from blood. Stated subset: CD45RO-CCR7+CD27+CD95- naive CD8+ T cells expressing CXCR3 (TNR3+). The chain carries TRBV6-5 and TRBJ1-6; TCRdb lists TRBD1, though no DNA is available to test this call. The receptor was derived from a human donor in good health. Some clones in this sample may be carry-over from other donors' samples. The CDR3 reads CASMLGQGNNSPLHF.